This T cell receptor (beta chain) was recorded in a study of neoadjuvant anti-PD-1 for oral cavity cancer. The V end lost 4 bases, the J end lost 2 bases, and 15 bases lay between the germline ends. This CDR3 spans 15 amino acids. CDR1 is SGHRS and CDR2 is YFSETQ in the germline V gene. These newly diagnosed stage II-IVA oral cavity squamous cell carcinoma patients had no prior systemic or radiation treatment. Only in-frame clones appear in the TCRdb table, and some are missing; sequencing was by immunoSEQ multiplex PCR. This table holds 10,000 to 15,000 clones, roughly 60% found once. The chain uses TRBV5-1 and TRBJ2-5, with D maybe TRBD1 (6 bases). The receptor was derived from a person aged 40 to 85 with oral cavity squamous cell carcinoma. Sequencing was performed on PBMCs, taken before nivolumab (anti-PD-1) treatment. CDR3 sequence reads: CASSRLGGQQETQYF. The CDR3 DNA reads TGCGCCAGCAGCCGCCTTGGGGGCCAACAAGAGACCCAGTACTTC.